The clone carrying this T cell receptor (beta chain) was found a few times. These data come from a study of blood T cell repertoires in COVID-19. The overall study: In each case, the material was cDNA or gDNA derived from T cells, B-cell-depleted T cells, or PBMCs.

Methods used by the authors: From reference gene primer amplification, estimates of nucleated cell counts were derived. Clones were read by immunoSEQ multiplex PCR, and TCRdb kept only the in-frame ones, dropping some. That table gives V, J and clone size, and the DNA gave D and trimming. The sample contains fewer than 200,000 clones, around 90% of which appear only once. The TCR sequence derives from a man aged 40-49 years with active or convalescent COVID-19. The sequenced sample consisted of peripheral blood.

The CDR3 spells CASSKDGTGGDTQYF. Written as DNA, the CDR3 is TGCGCCAGCAGTAAGGACGGGACAGGGGGAGATACGCAGTATTTT. The chain combines TRBV10-1 with TRBJ2-3; TRBD1 matches 11 bases. V trimming: 5 bases; J trimming: 5 bases; junction bases outside the gene matches: 6. This CDR3 has 15 residues. Germline-derived CDR1 and CDR2 are WNHNN and SYGVQD (reference sequence).